This T cell receptor beta chain stems from a study of blood T cell repertoires in COVID-19. Measured with immunoSEQ multiplex PCR; TCRdb has only the in-frame clones, and not every one. The table lists about 190,000 clones, about nine tenths of them singletons. CDR3 size: 16 residues. Trimming cost V 5 bases and J 2 bases; bases outside gene matches: 9. CDR1 is SGHRS and CDR2 is YFSETQ in the germline V gene. The sample taken for sequencing was peripheral blood. The rearrangement links TRBV5-1 to TRBJ2-3; TRBD2 matches at 9 bases. The receptor was derived from a man aged 40-55 years with acute or convalescent COVID-19. CDR3 residues: CASRRELAGHTDTQYF. The CDR3 DNA sequence: TGCGCCAGCAGACGGGAACTAGCGGGTCACACAGATACGCAGTATTTT.